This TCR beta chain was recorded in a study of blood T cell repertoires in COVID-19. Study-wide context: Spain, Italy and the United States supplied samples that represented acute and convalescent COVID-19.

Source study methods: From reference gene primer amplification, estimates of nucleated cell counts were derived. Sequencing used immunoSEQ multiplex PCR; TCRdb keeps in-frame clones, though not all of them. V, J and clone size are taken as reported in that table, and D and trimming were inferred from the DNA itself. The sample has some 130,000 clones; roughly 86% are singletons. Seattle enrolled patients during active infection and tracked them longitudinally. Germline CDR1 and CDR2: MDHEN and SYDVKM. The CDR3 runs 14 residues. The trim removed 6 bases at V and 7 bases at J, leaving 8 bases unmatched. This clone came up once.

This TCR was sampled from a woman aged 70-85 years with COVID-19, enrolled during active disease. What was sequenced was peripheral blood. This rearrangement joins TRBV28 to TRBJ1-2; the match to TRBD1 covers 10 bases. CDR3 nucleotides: TGTGCCAGCAGGGCGGGACAGGGGACTACTGGCTACACCTTC. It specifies CASRAGQGTTGYTF.